This TCR beta chain originates from a study of cytomegalovirus exposure and HLA in healthy donors. The germline V gene has CDR1 SGHAT and CDR2 FQNNGV. Trimming stripped 4 bases from V and 2 bases from J, with 12 bases between. CDR3 length: 15 amino acids. It was with 60 Vbeta and 13 Jbeta primers that the PCR ran. Original data processing: Tens of millions of unique TCR beta chains, roughly 11 million of them shared, were counted by a later analysis. Repertoires were generated with immunoSEQ multiplex PCR, while TCRdb's copy carries only in-frame clones and drops some. D and trimming were read from the DNA, whereas the V and J calls and clone size are those reported in that table. The sample lists 90,000 to 130,000 clones, around four fifths seen once, with roughly 5.6% in the top ten.

What was sequenced was PBMCs. The sequence was obtained from a man aged 25 to 40 in good health and CMV-seropositive. The V call is TRBV11-2, the J call TRBJ1-5, with D hard to call. The CDR3 here is CASSSNLGGNQPQHF. The CDR3 bases are TGTGCCAGCAGCTCCAATTTAGGAGGCAATCAGCCCCAGCATTTT.